This T cell receptor beta chain was found in a study of T cell changes during pregnancy in multiple sclerosis. The CDR3 contains 16 residues. V lost 4 bases, J lost 6 bases, and 8 bases stayed unmatched. Looked up from germline, CDR1 is SGHDT and CDR2 is YYEEEE. This table comes from immunoSEQ multiplex PCR, and its TCRdb copy is limited to in-frame clones, with some not included. The data show about 40,000 clones, 92% seen once. For this clone: Within the sample, other DNA sequences also encode this same CDR3.

This receptor was obtained from a female donor with multiple sclerosis, enrolled in a pregnancy study. This specimen was CD4+ T cells from peripheral blood mononuclear cells, taken in the third trimester of pregnancy. The V and J genes are TRBV5-6 and TRBJ2-3, with TRBD2 matching over 13 bases. The CDR3 DNA reads as TGTGCCAGCAGCCTAGGACTAGCGGGAGTAGGGGATACGCAGTATTTT. It encodes CASSLGLAGVGDTQYF.